This TCR beta chain was recovered during a study of T cells after posttransplantation cyclophosphamide. Cyclophosphamide on days +3 and +4 followed busulfan-fludarabine conditioning and a marrow graft. A word on this clone: Its specificity is unknown.

The CDR3 has 15 amino acids. Germline trimming cut 6 bases from V and 6 bases from J; bases unmatched to any gene: 8. Germline V gene lookup returns CDR1 MNHNY and CDR2 SVGAGI (reference sequence). The repertoire was sequenced with immunoSEQ multiplex PCR; TCRdb's copy has only in-frame clones and lacks some. The sample consists of about 6,800 clones, 90% to 95% of them appearing once. Points from the study as a whole: Tissue-infiltrating T cells from skin or gut overlapped little with blood T cells. Recipient CMV seropositivity and CMV reactivation strongly tracked TRB clonality. Donor-recipient repertoire similarity was low at 1-2 months, rising over year one.

Sequencing used PBMCs, obtained approximately 1,300 days after allogeneic stem cell transplant with posttransplant cyclophosphamide. The V and J genes are TRBV6-6 and TRBJ2-1; 10 bases align to TRBD1. This TCR was recovered from a female patient aged 50-60 years who received an allogeneic stem cell transplant from a related donor, was CMV-positive, and had no GVHD. The graft donor may account for some of the T cells. CDR3 residues: CASSPRGTGANEQFF. The CDR3 region has the DNA TGTGCCAGCAGCCCCAGGGGGACAGGGGCCAATGAGCAGTTCTTC.